The 13 T cell receptor delta chains presented below share a single source sample, sequenced in a study of Vδ1+ human thymocytes. Study conclusions and caveats: Highly polyclonal TRG and TRD repertoires with Gaussian CDR3 length distributions appeared in thymus.

Their antigen targets remain unknown. RNA was extracted from the cells and then reverse transcribed. Multiplex PCR used pooled V-gene forward primers and a constant-region reverse primer to amplify CDR3s. TCRdb re-called the multiplex PCR reads using CATT. The profile shows over 45,000 delta-chain clones, over 12% of them singletons. The sequenced sample consisted of Vdelta1+ gamma-delta thymocytes from the thymus. Stated subset: FACS-sorted CD3+ TCRalphabeta- TCRVdelta1+ TCRVdelta2- thymocytes. The source of these receptors is a girl under two years old who had congenital heart surgery.

This chain uses TRDV1 with TRDJ1; perhaps TRDD3 as D (6 bases). CDR1 is TSWWSYY, CDR2 QGS, per germline. CDR3 length: 15 residues. Trimming left V 4 bases short and J 7 bases short, with 19 bases between. CDR3 coding DNA: TGTGCTCTTGGGGTCGGGGGTAGGGGATCCTTTAAACTCATCTTT. Its translation is CALGVGGRGSFKLIF.

V gene TRDV1 combines with J gene TRDJ1; TRDD2 is a possible D gene (5 bases). Germline loops: CDR1 TSWWSYY, CDR2 QGS. The germline V and J ends were trimmed by 2 bases and 3 bases, with 22 bases remaining between them. This CDR3 is 18 amino acids long. The CDR3: CALGEFFPLIKYADKLIF. In DNA, the CDR3 is TGTGCTCTTGGGGAATTCTTCCCCCTGATAAAGTACGCCGATAAACTCATCTTT.

The rearrangement uses TRDV1 and TRDJ1, with 12 bases fitting TRDD3. With V trimmed by 0 bases and J by 0 bases, 29 bases remained unmatched. Germline lookup yields CDR1 TSWWSYY and CDR2 QGS. The CDR3 extends over 26 amino acids. The DNA of the CDR3 is TGTGCTCTTGGGGAACTAGAATTTGTTGGAATCTACCGGTACTGGGGGATACCCATGTACACCGATAAACTCATCTTT. Protein sequence: CALGELEFVGIYRYWGIPMYTDKLIF.

This clone was counted a few times. This sequence joins TRDV1 and TRDJ1; maybe TRDD2 (6 bases). CDR3 length: 20 residues. V lost 2 bases, J lost 8 bases, and 33 bases lay in between. Germline V CDR1 and CDR2: TSWWSYY, QGS. CDR3 in DNA: TGTGCTCTTGGGGAAAGTAGGCGTCCTACGAACCTCCTCACCAATTCCAAACTCATCTTT. Protein product: CALGESRRPTNLLTNSKLIF.

The V and J genes are TRDV1 and TRDJ1, with D tentatively TRDD2 (6 bases). This CDR3 is built from 24 residues. The V end was cut by 4 bases, the J end by 0 bases, with 39 bases between. The germline V gene encodes CDR1 TSWWSYY and CDR2 QGS. In DNA, the CDR3 is TGTGCTCTTGGGGGCTCCTTATGTCCCGACTTCCTCGAGGCTAGGCTGGAAAACACCGATAAACTCATCTTT. Translating it yields CALGGSLCPDFLEARLENTDKLIF.

This clone occurred once. This rearrangement joins TRDV1 to TRDJ1; maybe TRDD1 (6 bases). Trimming shortened V by 2 bases and J by 2 bases, and 33 bases separated the two germline ends. Germline CDR1 TSWWSYY, CDR2 QGS. The CDR3 spans 22 residues. CDR3 sequence reads: CALGENSGRPRRKARLTDKLIF. For the CDR3, the DNA is TGTGCTCTTGGGGAAAATAGTGGACGGCCCCGTAGAAAAGCGCGCTTAACCGATAAACTCATCTTT.

By share, this clone counts as medium-sized. V gene TRDV2 combines with J gene TRDJ1; TRDD3 agrees at 10 bases. V shed 0 bases and J 0 bases; nucleotides not matched to a gene: 15. The length of the CDR3 is 20 residues. Germline CDR1 and CDR2: GEAIGNYY and EKD. The CDR3 region is CACDTPLLGDDQTYTDKLIF. Here the CDR3 DNA reads TGTGCCTGTGACACCCCCCTACTGGGGGATGACCAGACGTACACCGATAAACTCATCTTT.

This clone came up a few times. The chain is built from TRDV1 and TRDJ1, with 7 bases matching TRDD3. V lost 3 bases to trimming and J lost 4 bases; unmatched junction nucleotides: 26. CDR3 length equals 21 residues. Looked up from germline, CDR1 is TSWWSYY and CDR2 is QGS. This CDR3 reads CALGDRARIRVLGYVYDKLIF. For the CDR3, the DNA is TGTGCTCTTGGGGACCGAGCCCGCATTAGGGTACTTGGATACGTCTACGATAAACTCATCTTT.

V is TRDV1 and J is TRDJ1; tentative D call: TRDD2 (5 bases). This CDR3 contains 18 residues. V was clipped by 3 bases and J by 0 bases, with 20 bases between them. Per the germline V gene, CDR1 is TSWWSYY and CDR2 is QGS. CDR3 protein: CALGDHIPLRRYTDKLIF. CDR3 nucleotides: TGTGCTCTTGGGGATCACATTCCCCTTCGGCGGTACACCGATAAACTCATCTTT.

This clone was picked up a small number of times. V gene TRDV1 combines with J gene TRDJ1; no firm D call. Germline-derived CDR1 and CDR2 are TSWWSYY and QGS. V was trimmed by 0 bases and J by 0 bases, leaving 23 bases between them. CDR3 length equals 20 residues. CDR3 loop: CALGELGPAPLVGYTDKLIF. CDR3 nucleotide sequence: TGTGCTCTTGGGGAACTAGGTCCAGCCCCCCTGGTAGGATACACCGATAAACTCATCTTT.

The chain has TRDV1 and TRDJ1; no clear D gene. The V and J ends lost 0 bases and 0 bases respectively, with 11 bases between them. CDR3 length: 16 residues. CDR1 and CDR2 (germline): TSWWSYY, QGS. DNA for the CDR3: TGTGCTCTTGGGGAACTAGGGCTAATATACACCGATAAACTCATCTTT. Protein product: CALGELGLIYTDKLIF.

This clone showed up just a few times. The gene calls are TRDV1 and TRDJ1, with TRDD3 identical over 10 bases. J was trimmed by 2 bases and V by 3 bases; bases with no gene match: 12. This CDR3 region has 18 residues. Looked up from germline, CDR1 is TSWWSYY and CDR2 is QGS. CDR3 loop: CALGEIHKLLGDTDKLIF. The CDR3 DNA sequence: TGTGCTCTTGGGGAGATTCATAAGCTACTGGGGGATACCGATAAACTCATCTTT.

About this clone: Other DNA sequences within the sample encode an identical CDR3. The rearrangement joins TRDV1 to TRDJ1, with a tentative D call TRDD2 (6 bases). Germline CDR1 reads TSWWSYY; CDR2 reads QGS. The ends were cut back, 4 bases at V and 11 bases at J, with 38 bases in the middle. CDR3 length: 20 residues. The CDR3 loop is CALGVGPSPTRTGGRGSLIF. CDR3 DNA: TGTGCTCTTGGGGTCGGGCCTTCCCCTACCCGAACTGGCGGTAGGGGTAGTCTCATCTTT.